A single sample gave rise to the 23 T cell receptor beta chains below, sequenced in a study of blood T cells in healthy people across ages. It was with a sample-barcoded 5' primer and a J-beta primer mix that a second PCR of roughly 7 to 12 cycles was run. TCRdb recomputed calls from the 5' RACE reads with MiXCR, one row per CDR3 protein. Counted here are about 2 million distinct CDR3 sequences, roughly 52% occurring once; the ten biggest clones make up 2% to 2.5%. The sequenced sample consisted of blood. These receptors originate from a woman in her thirties or forties in good health.

V gene TRBV28 combines with J gene TRBJ2-3; either TRBD1 or TRBD2 may supply D (5 bases each). This CDR3 is built from 15 residues. V gave up 3 bases and J gave up 1 base, with 11 bases separating them. Germline V gives CDR1 MDHEN, CDR2 SYDVKM. CDR3 sequence: CASSFKVGGTDTQYF. CDR3 nucleotide sequence: TGTGCCAGCAGTTTTAAGGTGGGGGGCACAGATACGCAGTATTTT.

The V gene is TRBV19, the J gene TRBJ1-5, with D tentatively TRBD1 (5 bases). V was trimmed by 8 bases and J by 5 bases, leaving 19 bases between them. Germline lookup yields CDR1 LNHDA and CDR2 SQIVND (reference sequence). The CDR3 contains 15 residues. CDR3 protein: CASHRDGVTYQPQHF. Here the CDR3 DNA reads TGTGCCAGTCACCGGGACGGAGTCACTTATCAGCCCCAGCATTTT.

This clonotype has more than one count but fewer than ten. The DNA for the CDR3 is TGTGCTAGTGGTTTGGGACAGGGGTACTACAATGAGCAGTTCTTC. Protein sequence: CASGLGQGYYNEQFF. The V gene is TRBV12-5, the J gene TRBJ2-1; 8 bases line up with TRBD1. The J segment lost 3 bases and the V segment lost 1 base, leaving 2 bases of the junction unmatched. Germline V gives CDR1 LGHNT, CDR2 FRNRAP. This CDR3 is built from 15 residues. Filled out from reference TRBV12-5 and TRBJ2-1, the complete variable domain reads DARVTQTPRHKVTEMGQEVTMRCQPILGHNTVFWYRQTMMQGLELLAYFRNRAPLDDSGMPKDRFSAEMPDATLATLKIQPSEPRDSAVYFCASGLGQGYYNEQFFGPGTRLTVL.

The chain links TRBV29-1 to TRBJ1-2; D is unresolved. CDR3 length: 12 residues. Trimming removed 3 bases from V and 5 bases from J, with 10 bases in between. Germline loops: CDR1 SQVTM, CDR2 ANQGSEA. The CDR3, as DNA: TGCAGCGTTGAGTTTACCGATTATGGCTACACCTTC. The encoded protein is CSVEFTDYGYTF.

V and J are TRBV20-1 and TRBJ1-2, with 7 nucleotides matching TRBD1. The CDR3 extends over 14 amino acids. The V segment lost 1 base and the J segment 6 bases; nucleotides outside the gene matches: 8. Germline V lookup: CDR1 DFQATT, CDR2 SNEGSKA (reference sequence). The CDR3 nucleotides read TGCAGTGCTAGAGTTCGGGACAGTTTTAATGGCTACACCTTC. It translates to CSARVRDSFNGYTF.

CDR3 region: CASSFRQDDSNQPQHF. In DNA form, the CDR3 reads TGTGCCAGCAGTTTTCGTCAGGACGATAGCAATCAGCCCCAGCATTTT. V gene TRBV12-3 or TRBV12-4 combines with J gene TRBJ1-5; D gene unclear. CDR3 size: 16 residues. Trimming left V 3 bases short and J 0 bases short, with 12 bases between.

The chain couples TRBV20-1 to TRBJ1-4; the match to TRBD1 covers 9 bases. The CDR3 runs 12 residues. V dropped 6 bases and J dropped 7; count of bases not matched to a gene: 3. The V gene's germline CDR1 is DFQATT and CDR2 SNEGSKA (reference sequence). CDR3 DNA: TGCAGTGCGTGGGGACAGGGTGAAAAACTGTTTTTT. This sequence encodes CSAWGQGEKLFF.

The genes are TRBV20-1 and TRBJ2-5, with D perhaps matching TRBD2 (6 bases). There are 13 residues in the CDR3. The germline V gene encodes CDR1 DFQATT and CDR2 SNEGSKA (reference sequence). Trimming stripped 6 bases from V and 4 bases from J, with 15 bases between. The CDR3 sequence: CSAARDSGETQYF. DNA for the CDR3: TGCAGTGCCGCAAGAGATAGCGGAGAGACCCAGTACTTC.

This clonotype was seen a handful of times. Here the CDR3 DNA reads TGTGCCAGCAGTTTTAAGGGGACCCAAGAGACCCAGTACTTC. This encodes CASSFKGTQETQYF. The chain links TRBV28 to TRBJ2-5; either TRBD1 or TRBD2 may supply D (5 bases each). This CDR3 region has 14 residues. V was cut by 3 bases and J by 1 base, with 9 bases left in between. Germline V gene lookup returns CDR1 MDHEN and CDR2 SYDVKM.

The chain joins TRBV6-6 to TRBJ2-2, with D possibly called TRBD1 or TRBD2 (5 bases each). Trimming shortened V by 6 bases and J by 0 bases, and 11 bases separated the two germline ends. Per the germline V gene, CDR1 is MNHNY and CDR2 is SVGAGI (reference sequence). The CDR3 contains 15 residues. CDR3 loop: CASSNRGPNTGELFF. The DNA of the CDR3 is TGTGCCAGCAGCAACCGGGGCCCGAACACCGGGGAGCTGTTTTTT.

The CDR3 sequence: CASSLVEGGGETQYF. The CDR3 DNA sequence: TGTGCCAGCAGCTTAGTAGAGGGCGGCGGAGAGACCCAGTACTTC. The chain links TRBV13 to TRBJ2-5; tentatively, D is TRBD2 (5 bases). Germline values: CDR1 PRHDT, CDR2 FYEKMQ (reference sequence). Between the trimmed V and J ends, which lost 1 base and 4 bases, there was a span of 13 bases. The CDR3 has 15 amino acids.

The chain has TRBV11-2 and TRBJ2-5, with D tentatively TRBD2 (6 bases). This CDR3 contains 18 residues. The V gene lost 1 base and the J gene lost 0 bases, with 18 bases spanning the gap. Germline CDR1 SGHAT, CDR2 FQNNGV. CDR3 residues: CASSLGVGGMGYQETQYF. The CDR3 DNA reads as TGTGCCAGCAGCTTAGGGGTTGGGGGGATGGGGTACCAAGAGACCCAGTACTTC.

The V gene is TRBV5-1, the J gene TRBJ2-3; 8 bases map to TRBD1. There are 16 residues in the CDR3. The germline V gene encodes CDR1 SGHRS and CDR2 YFSETQ. V dropped 1 base and J dropped 10; count of bases not matched to a gene: 14. The CDR3 is CASSLQTGVAADAQYF. CDR3 nucleotides: TGCGCCAGCAGCTTGCAGACAGGGGTAGCCGCCGATGCGCAGTATTTT. The variable domain in full, with the rest retrieved from reference TRBV5-1 and TRBJ2-3, is KAGVTQTPRYLIKTRGQQVTLSCSPISGHRSVSWYQQTPGQGLQFLFEYFSETQRNKGNFPGRFSGRQFSNSRSEMNVSTLELGDSALYLCASSLQTGVAADAQYFGPGTRLTVL.

The chain carries TRBV10-3 and TRBJ2-5; tentative D call: TRBD1 (6 bases). CDR3 length equals 13 residues. Between the trimmed V and J ends, which lost 6 bases and 2 bases, there was a span of 10 bases. CDR1 and CDR2 from the germline V gene are ENHRY and SYGVKD. CDR3 amino acids: CAIRRQEQETQYF. Written as DNA, the CDR3 is TGTGCCATCAGGAGACAGGAGCAAGAGACCCAGTACTTC.

This chain's CDR3 is CASRLTMAGGFQETQYF. The CDR3 DNA is TGCGCCAGCAGGCTTACAATGGCGGGGGGATTCCAAGAGACCCAGTACTTC. This rearrangement joins TRBV5-1 to TRBJ2-5; TRBD2 agrees at 8 bases. Germline CDR1 SGHRS, CDR2 YFSETQ. V trimming: 5 bases; J trimming: 1 base; junction bases outside the gene matches: 13. The CDR3 runs 17 residues.

The J gene is TRBJ1-1, the V gene TRBV4-1; D uncertain. V lost 1 base and J lost 4, with 7 bases in between. From germline, CDR1 is MGHRA and CDR2 YSYEKL. The CDR3 is made up of 13 amino acids. The DNA for the CDR3 is TGCGCCAGCAGCCAAGTTTCCGGCACTGAAGCTTTCTTT. It encodes CASSQVSGTEAFF.

This clonotype was counted only a few times. V is TRBV4-1 and J is TRBJ2-3; 9 bases map to TRBD2. Losses at the gene ends were 0 bases for V and 4 bases for J; bases not matched to a gene: 8. The CDR3 has 17 residues. Looked up from germline, CDR1 is MGHRA and CDR2 is YSYEKL. CDR3 DNA sequence: TGCGCCAGCAGCCAAGATTCTGGGACTAGCATGGCAGATACGCAGTATTTT. Protein: CASSQDSGTSMADTQYF.

There are a few counts of this clonotype. The DNA is omitted, as the CDR3 cannot be located on it reliably, and the CDR3 follows TCRdb's listing. The CDR3 region is CASSSSGLAGYTDTQYF. The chain couples TRBV6-5 to TRBJ2-3; the table's D gene call, TRBD2, was not cross checked with the DNA. The V gene's germline CDR1 is MNHEY and CDR2 SVGAGI. The CDR3 is 17 residues long, ends included.

The rearrangement links TRBV5-1 to TRBJ2-3; D is ambiguous. Germline CDR1 is SGHRS and CDR2 is YFSETQ. The germline V and J ends were trimmed by 4 bases and 8 bases, with 14 bases remaining between them. The CDR3 is 13 amino acids. DNA for the CDR3: TGCGCCAGCAGCCAAATGTCAAGCGCTACGCAGTATTTT. Translation: CASSQMSSATQYF.

The rearrangement uses TRBV20-1 and TRBJ2-7; 7 bases are a match to TRBD1. V trimming: 5 bases; J trimming: 0 bases; junction bases outside the gene matches: 7. This CDR3 has 14 amino acids. Germline V gives CDR1 DFQATT, CDR2 SNEGSKA (reference sequence). The CDR3 sequence: CSALLTGSSYEQYF. CDR3 in DNA: TGCAGTGCTCTACTGACAGGGAGCTCCTACGAGCAGTACTTC.

The CDR3 DNA follows: TGTGCCAGCAGCGCATGGACAGGGCGGAGGAACACTGAAGCTTTCTTT. It yields the protein CASSAWTGRRNTEAFF. The chain combines TRBV9 with TRBJ1-1; 8 positions match TRBD1. The V and J ends lost 3 bases and 1 base, in that order; junction bases with no gene match: 8. The germline V gene encodes CDR1 SGDLS and CDR2 YYNGEE. CDR3 length: 16 amino acids.

The V call is TRBV6-5, the J call TRBJ2-7; 8 nucleotides agree with TRBD2. V dropped 2 bases and J dropped 5; count of bases not matched to a gene: 5. The CDR3 spans 14 residues. CDR1 and CDR2 (germline): MNHEY, SVGAGI. CDR3 DNA: TGTGCCAGCAGTTACCGGGGGGGATGGAACGAGCAGTACTTC. Amino acid sequence: CASSYRGGWNEQYF.

The rearrangement uses TRBV6-2 or TRBV6-3 and TRBJ2-3; no definite D call. The CDR3 runs 15 residues. V gave up 1 base and J gave up 0 bases, with 8 bases separating them. The germline V gene encodes CDR1 MNHEY and CDR2 SVGEGT. The CDR3 nucleotides read TGTGCCAGCAGTTACTGGCCGATTAGCACAGATACGCAGTATTTT. Protein sequence: CASSYWPISTDTQYF.